The 22 T cell receptor beta chains given below trace back to one sample, sequenced in a study of vaccination and CD4 T cells after COVID-19. The treatment denotes: roughly 10-day PBMC culture with coronavirus spike peptide pools or control peptides (ViraFEST assay). Which antigens these TCRs recognize remains unknown. Sequencing of the DNA from cultured CD4+ T cells was carried out with the Oncomine TCR Beta short-read assay. Via MiXCR, TCRdb re-called the PCR reads, giving one row per CDR3 protein. The sample holds some 10,000 distinct CDR3 sequences, 73% seen once. Material for sequencing was CD4+ T cells from blood, cultured in vitro. The receptor set was obtained from a human donor who had recovered from COVID-19.

Only one count was recorded for this clonotype. This CDR3 is CASRLAGGRREEQETQYF. The CDR3 DNA reads as TGTGCAAGTCGCTTAGCGGGGGGACGGCGGGAGGAACAAGAGACCCAGTACTTC. The chain has TRBV12-2 and TRBJ2-5; the table's D gene call, TRBD2, was not cross checked with the DNA. TRBV12-2 is given as a pseudogene. The CDR3 is 18 amino acids.

A few counts support this clonotype. The chain couples TRBV20-1 to TRBJ2-1; D unclear. Germline loops: CDR1 DFQATT, CDR2 SNEGSKA (reference sequence). The CDR3 loop spans 12 amino acids. The ends were cut back, 1 base at V and 8 bases at J, with 9 bases in the middle. CDR3 amino acids: CSARGLGDEQFF. CDR3 in DNA: TGCAGTGCTAGAGGGCTAGGCGATGAGCAGTTCTTC.

This clonotype came up a few times. The V call is TRBV24-1, the J call TRBJ1-5; D remains unclear. Trimming cost V 3 bases and J 2 bases, with 7 bases left between them. This CDR3 has 14 amino acids. Germline values: CDR1 KGHDR, CDR2 SFDVKD. DNA for the CDR3: TGTGCCACCAGTGATGGACGGCGCAATCAGCCCCAGCATTTT. This sequence encodes CATSDGRRNQPQHF.

The chain joins TRBV20-1 to TRBJ2-2; 8 nucleotides match TRBD1. Germline V gene data show CDR1 as DFQATT and CDR2 as SNEGSKA (reference sequence). Trimming took 5 bases from V and 5 from J; bases not matched to a gene: 16. The CDR3 is 17 residues long. CDR3 bases: TGCAGTGCTCCCGGGACAGGACAGAGGTGGAGGACCGGGGAGCTGTTTTTT. Residues: CSAPGTGQRWRTGELFF.

This clonotype has a single count. This chain links TRBV28 with TRBJ1-1, with TRBD1 matching 8 bases. CDR1 is MDHEN and CDR2 is SYDVKM in the germline V gene. J gave up 0 bases and V 5 bases, and 8 bases lay outside the gene matches. The CDR3 contains 16 residues. CDR3 sequence: CASSRLDRAVNTEAFF. The CDR3 DNA reads TGTGCCAGCAGTCGACTGGACAGGGCGGTGAACACTGAAGCTTTCTTT.

V and J are TRBV19 and TRBJ2-5; TRBD2 aligns across 7 bases. CDR1 is LNHDA and CDR2 is SQIVND in the germline V gene (reference sequence). J was trimmed by 3 bases and V by 5 bases; bases with no gene match: 12. CDR3 length equals 16 residues. For the CDR3, the DNA is TGTGCCAGTAGTTCTTGGGGACTAATACGTGAAGAGACCCAGTACTTC. Translated: CASSSWGLIREETQYF.

Within the sample, this clonotype is medium-sized. The V and J genes are TRBV2 and TRBJ2-2; D is unresolved. CDR1 and CDR2 from the germline V gene are SNHLY and FYNNEI. This CDR3 contains 12 residues. V lost 7 bases to trimming and J lost 1 base, with 4 bases between them. DNA for the CDR3: TGTGCCAGCAACAGGAACACCGGGGAGCTGTTTTTT. Protein: CASNRNTGELFF.

This chain joins TRBV20-1 and TRBJ1-6; no clear D gene. The germline gives CDR1 DFQATT, CDR2 SNEGSKA (reference sequence). CDR3 length: 14 residues. V gave up 2 bases and J gave up 8 bases, with 13 bases separating them. The CDR3 protein is CSARPDGLDSPLHF. The CDR3 DNA reads TGCAGTGCTAGACCAGACGGCCTCGATTCACCCCTCCACTTT.

CDR3: CASSLSRAGGEQYF. As DNA, the CDR3 is TGTGCCAGCAGTCTCTCGAGGGCAGGGGGCGAGCAGTACTTC. This chain connects TRBV6-5 to TRBJ2-7; TRBD1 matches at 7 bases. The germline gives CDR1 MNHEY, CDR2 SVGAGI. This CDR3 contains 14 residues. Trimming at V came to 5 bases and at J to 6 bases, leaving 10 bases not matched to a gene.

The genes are TRBV2 and TRBJ1-6; maybe TRBD1 (5 bases). CDR1 is SNHLY and CDR2 is FYNNEI in the germline V gene. The V end was cut by 5 bases, the J end by 7 bases, with 18 bases between. CDR3 length equals 16 residues. The CDR3 DNA sequence: TGTGCCAGCAGTTGGGGTGGTTCAGGGTCAAATTCACCCCTCCACTTT. Translating gives CASSWGGSGSNSPLHF.

The chain is built from TRBV7-2 and TRBJ2-1; D not resolved. This CDR3 is 14 amino acids long. V was trimmed by 2 bases and J by 3 bases, leaving 8 bases between them. Germline CDR1 SGHTA, CDR2 FQGNSA. The CDR3 DNA reads TGTGCCAGCAGCTTACCTGCCGGCTACAATGAGCAGTTCTTC. Encoded protein: CASSLPAGYNEQFF.

The rearrangement joins TRBV6-2 or TRBV6-3 to TRBJ1-1; D may be TRBD1 (6 bases). V dropped 0 bases and J dropped 10 bases, with 18 bases sitting between them. This CDR3 is 15 amino acids long. CDR1 is MNHEY, CDR2 SVGEGT, per germline. CDR3: CASSYSKTGLLGAFF. DNA of the CDR3: TGTGCCAGCAGTTACTCGAAGACAGGTCTACTTGGAGCTTTCTTT.

The rearrangement joins TRBV20-1 to TRBJ2-5; TRBD2 matches at 11 bases. V shed 2 bases and J 5 bases; nucleotides not matched to a gene: 16. Germline V gene lookup returns CDR1 DFQATT and CDR2 SNEGSKA (reference sequence). The CDR3 sequence is 18 residues long. CDR3 amino acids: CSARSLSGLAEALETQYF. The CDR3 DNA follows: TGCAGTGCTAGATCATTGTCGGGACTAGCGGAGGCTTTGGAGACCCAGTACTTC.

The V call is TRBV6-2 or TRBV6-3, the J call TRBJ1-5; 10 bases are a match to TRBD1. In germline, CDR1 is MNHEY, CDR2 SVGEGT. The CDR3 runs to 15 residues. Unmatched junction bases numbered 8, after V lost 6 bases and J lost 6 bases. CDR3 sequence (DNA): TGTGCCAGCAGCGATCGGGACAGGGGACCTCAGCCCCAGCATTTT. The encoded protein is CASSDRDRGPQPQHF.

The genes are TRBV7-2 and TRBJ2-7; possibly TRBD2 for D (5 bases). The CDR3 consists of 14 residues. The germline V gene has CDR1 SGHTA and CDR2 FQGNSA. The V gene lost 4 bases and the J gene lost 6 bases, with 16 bases spanning the gap. CDR3 protein: CASSSPRDSSEQYF. The CDR3 DNA reads TGTGCCAGCAGCTCCCCACGGGATTCTTCCGAGCAGTACTTC.

The chain joins TRBV6-1 to TRBJ1-6; no clear D gene. CDR3 length: 18 residues. Germline V gives CDR1 MNHNS, CDR2 SASEGT. V was cut by 5 bases and J by 0 bases, with 17 bases left in between. The CDR3 coding sequence is TGTGCCAGCAGTCCCCAGGCCACCTTCAGCTCCTATAATTCACCCCTCCACTTT. As protein: CASSPQATFSSYNSPLHF.

This clonotype was found once. This chain connects TRBV7-2 to TRBJ2-2; D is tentatively TRBD1 or TRBD2 (5 bases each). This CDR3 is 15 amino acids long. Germline V gene sequence: CDR1 SGHTA, CDR2 FQGNSA. CDR3 bases: TGTGCACACGACACGGGGACGCCGAACACCGGGGAGCTGTTTTTT. This encodes CAHDTGTPNTGELFF.

This chain links TRBV15 with TRBJ2-1, with D unclear. The V and J ends lost 1 base and 9 bases respectively, with 10 bases between them. In germline, CDR1 is LNHNV, CDR2 YYDKDF (reference sequence). The CDR3 extends over 13 amino acids. The CDR3 loop reads CATSRVPSGEQFF. CDR3 nucleotides: TGTGCCACCAGCAGAGTACCGTCGGGTGAGCAGTTCTTC.

The rearrangement joins TRBV2 to TRBJ1-6, with D tentatively TRBD1 (5 bases). Per germline, CDR1 SNHLY and CDR2 FYNNEI. CDR3 length: 15 amino acids. With 2 bases removed from V and 6 bases from J, the gap between germline ends came to 11 bases. The CDR3 reads CASSEFGGINSPLHF. The CDR3 bases are TGTGCCAGCAGTGAATTTGGGGGGATTAATTCACCCCTCCACTTT.

This chain uses TRBV20-1 with TRBJ2-3, with 12 bases aligning to TRBD2. The CDR3 has 16 amino acids. V lost 2 bases, J lost 4 bases, and 7 bases stayed unmatched. Germline V gene sequence: CDR1 DFQATT, CDR2 SNEGSKA (reference sequence). DNA for the CDR3: TGCAGTGCTAGACCCCCTAGCGGGAGGGCCCCAGATACGCAGTATTTT. It translates to CSARPPSGRAPDTQYF.

This CDR3 reads CASSLTQGSYEQFF. CDR3 nucleotides: TGTGCCAGCAGTTTGACACAGGGGTCCTATGAGCAGTTCTTC. This chain joins TRBV11-3 and TRBJ2-1, with TRBD1 identical over 7 bases. Losses at the gene ends were 6 bases for V and 8 bases for J; bases not matched to a gene: 10. Germline V CDR1 and CDR2: SGHNT, YENEEA. The CDR3 length is 14 residues.

In this sample, this clonotype turned up a few times. V and J are TRBV20-1 and TRBJ1-5; TRBD1 agrees at 8 bases. Per the germline V gene, CDR1 is DFQATT and CDR2 is SNEGSKA (reference sequence). V lost 6 bases, J lost 1 base, and 8 bases stayed unmatched. The CDR3 has 15 amino acids. CDR3 nucleotide sequence: TGCAGTGCGGACGGACAGGGTTTCAGCAATCAGCCCCAGCATTTT. Translated, it gives CSADGQGFSNQPQHF.